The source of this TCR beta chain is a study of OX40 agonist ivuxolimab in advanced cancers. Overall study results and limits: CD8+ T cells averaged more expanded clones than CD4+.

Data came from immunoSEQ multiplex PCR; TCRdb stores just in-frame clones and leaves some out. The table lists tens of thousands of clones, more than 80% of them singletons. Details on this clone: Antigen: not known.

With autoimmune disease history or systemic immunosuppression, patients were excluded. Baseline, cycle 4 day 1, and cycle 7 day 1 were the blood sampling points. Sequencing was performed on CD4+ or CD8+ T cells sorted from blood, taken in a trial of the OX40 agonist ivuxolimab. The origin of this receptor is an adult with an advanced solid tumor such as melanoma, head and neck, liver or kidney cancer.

This chain's CDR3 is CASSSGGGQGNEKLFF. CDR3 in DNA: TGTGCCAGCAGTTCCGGAGGAGGACAGGGTAATGAAAAACTGTTTTTT. V gene TRBV28 combines with J gene TRBJ1-4; 8 nucleotides agree with TRBD1. The V segment lost 4 bases and the J segment 4 bases; nucleotides outside the gene matches: 8. The CDR3 is made up of 16 amino acids. The germline V gene has CDR1 MDHEN and CDR2 SYDVKM.